One and the same sample provided the 10 T cell receptor beta chains below, sequenced in a study of shared clonotypes between healthy human individuals. Clones were read by immunoSEQ multiplex PCR, and TCRdb kept only the in-frame ones, dropping some. The table includes 2 million to 2.5 million clones, more than 80% detected once. The material sequenced was naive CD4+ T cells from PBMCs. The subset was: CD45RA+ positively selected. These receptors were obtained from a young man in good health. Some clones in this sample may be carry-over from other donors' samples.

This chain connects TRBV7-9 to TRBJ1-1; maybe TRBD1 (6 bases). The germline CDR1 and CDR2 sequences are SEHNR and FQNEAQ (reference sequence). The CDR3 consists of 14 residues. The V and J ends lost 6 bases and 3 bases respectively, with 14 bases between them. CDR3 coding DNA: TGTGCCAGCAGTATACAGGGATGGGACACTGAAGCTTTCTTT. Its translation is CASSIQGWDTEAFF.

The chain employs TRBV2 and TRBJ2-3, with 16 positions matching TRBD2. Germline lookup yields CDR1 SNHLY and CDR2 FYNNEI. Trimming cost V 6 bases and J 1 base; bases outside gene matches: 4. CDR3 length equals 17 residues. The CDR3 spells CASSGTSGRGGTDTQYF. CDR3 DNA sequence: TGTGCCAGCAGCGGGACTAGCGGGAGGGGGGGCACAGATACGCAGTATTTT. The whole variable domain, filled in from reference TRBV2 and TRBJ2-3, reads EPEVTQTPSHQVTQMGQEVILRCVPISNHLYFYWYRQILGQKVEFLVSFYNNEISEKSEIFDDQFSVERPDGSNFTLKIRSTKLEDSAMYFCASSGTSGRGGTDTQYFGPGTRLTVL.

J is TRBJ1-1 and V is TRBV28, with D possibly being TRBD1 (6 bases). V dropped 6 bases and J dropped 5 bases, with 19 bases sitting between them. Germline V CDR1 and CDR2: MDHEN, SYDVKM. There are 15 residues in the CDR3. CDR3 sequence: CASRPRGGAWTEAFF. The DNA for the CDR3 is TGTGCCAGCAGGCCCCGGGGGGGCGCTTGGACTGAAGCTTTCTTT.

This clone appeared once. This rearrangement joins TRBV27 to TRBJ1-2; tentative D call: TRBD1 (5 bases). The CDR3 has 15 amino acids. V lost 5 bases and J 2 bases, leaving 15 bases between the germline ends. Germline-derived CDR1 and CDR2 are MNHEY and SMNVEV (reference sequence). The CDR3 protein is CASSQGGGANYGYTF. CDR3 sequence (DNA): TGTGCCAGCAGTCAAGGCGGGGGAGCGAACTATGGCTACACCTTC.

The chain joins TRBV4-3 to TRBJ2-7; weak D call: TRBD1 (5 bases). The V and J ends lost 0 bases and 7 bases respectively, with 19 bases between them. The CDR3 spans 16 residues. Germline CDR1 LGHNA, CDR2 YSLEER. CDR3 amino acids: CASSQEVMGPTSEQYF. The CDR3 DNA reads TGCGCCAGCAGCCAAGAAGTCATGGGGCCTACTTCGGAGCAGTACTTC.

Concerning this clone: Other DNA sequences in the sample encode the same CDR3. The gene calls are TRBV7-3 and TRBJ2-1; D is undetermined. Trimming took 1 base from V and 5 from J, leaving 9 bases between them. Germline V gene sequence: CDR1 SGHTA, CDR2 FQGTGA. The CDR3 is made up of 14 amino acids. The CDR3 is CASSLSGPNNEQFF. CDR3 nucleotides: TGTGCCAGCAGCTTAAGTGGACCTAACAATGAGCAGTTCTTC.

The chain is built from TRBV15 and TRBJ2-5, with 8 bases identical to TRBD2. Germline CDR1 and CDR2: LNHNV and YYDKDF (reference sequence). This CDR3 has 18 amino acids. V was pared by 0 bases and J by 1 base, with 10 bases of the junction left unmatched. Here the CDR3 DNA reads TGTGCCACCAGCAGAGATTCCCGGCCAGCGGGGGCCCAAGAGACCCAGTACTTC. It is translated as CATSRDSRPAGAQETQYF.

The chain joins TRBV27 to TRBJ2-2, with 9 bases identical to TRBD2. Unmatched junction bases numbered 8, after V lost 8 bases and J lost 4 bases. The CDR3 runs 15 residues. Germline V gene data show CDR1 as MNHEY and CDR2 as SMNVEV (reference sequence). In nucleotides, the CDR3 is TGTGCCAGCGGGGGACTAGCATATGCCACCGGGGAGCTGTTTTTT. As protein: CASGGLAYATGELFF.

The rearrangement uses TRBV9 and TRBJ2-2, with D unresolved. With 4 bases removed from V and 2 bases from J, the gap between germline ends came to 12 bases. Per germline, CDR1 SGDLS and CDR2 YYNGEE. CDR3 size: 15 residues. The DNA for the CDR3 is TGTGCCAGCAGCCCAGGCCAAATTAACACCGGGGAGCTGTTTTTT. The encoded protein is CASSPGQINTGELFF.

The rearrangement joins TRBV11-2 to TRBJ2-5, with 9 bases that match TRBD1. The CDR3 runs to 14 residues. Trimming cost V 1 base and J 5 bases; bases outside gene matches: 2. The germline gives CDR1 SGHAT, CDR2 FQNNGV. The CDR3 spells CASSLGQGEETQYF. The DNA of the CDR3 is TGTGCCAGCAGCTTAGGACAGGGGGAGGAGACCCAGTACTTC.